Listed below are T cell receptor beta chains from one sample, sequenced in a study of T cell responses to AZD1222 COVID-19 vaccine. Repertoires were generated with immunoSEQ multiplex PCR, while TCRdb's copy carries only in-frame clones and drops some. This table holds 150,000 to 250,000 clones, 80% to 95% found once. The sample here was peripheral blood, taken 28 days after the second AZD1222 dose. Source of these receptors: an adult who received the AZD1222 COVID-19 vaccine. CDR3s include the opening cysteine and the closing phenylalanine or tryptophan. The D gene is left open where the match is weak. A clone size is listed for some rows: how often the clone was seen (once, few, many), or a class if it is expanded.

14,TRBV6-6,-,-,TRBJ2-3,CASSSLRGGDTQYF,TGTGCCAGCAGTTCTCTTCGTGGGGGGGATACGCAGTATTTT
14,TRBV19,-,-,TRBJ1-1,CANTRLSGFTEAFF,TGTGCAAACACCCGCCTCAGCGGATTTACTGAAGCTTTCTTT
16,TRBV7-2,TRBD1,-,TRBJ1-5,CASSLGDRGVGQPQHF,TGTGCCAGCAGCTTAGGTGACAGGGGGGTTGGTCAGCCCCAGCATTTT
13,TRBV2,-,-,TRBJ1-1,CASRHTPAEEAFF,TGTGCCAGCAGACACACCCCGGCGGAAGAAGCTTTCTTT
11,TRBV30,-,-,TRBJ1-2,CAWSVRGGYTF,TGTGCCTGGAGTGTACGAGGGGGCTACACCTTC
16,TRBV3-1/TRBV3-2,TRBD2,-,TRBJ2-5,CASSQRGGGALETQYF,TGTGCCAGCAGCCAGCGGGGCGGGGGGGCCCTAGAGACCCAGTACTTC
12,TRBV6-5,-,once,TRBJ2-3,CASISTEDTQYF,TGTGCCAGCATCTCAACGGAGGATACGCAGTATTTT
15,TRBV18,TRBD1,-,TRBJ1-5,CASSPGQGMGQPQHF,TGTGCCAGCTCGCCCGGACAGGGGATGGGTCAGCCCCAGCATTTT
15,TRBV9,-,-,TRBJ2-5,CASSVSSLYQETQYF,TGTGCCAGCAGCGTAAGCTCCTTATACCAAGAGACCCAGTACTTC
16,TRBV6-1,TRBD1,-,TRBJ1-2,CASSEETGPANYGYTF,TGTGCCAGCAGTGAAGAGACAGGGCCGGCTAACTATGGCTACACCTTC
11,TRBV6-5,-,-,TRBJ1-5,CASTSNQPQHF,TGTGCCAGCACTTCTAATCAGCCCCAGCATTTT
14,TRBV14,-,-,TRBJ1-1,CASRRGKVNTEAFF,TGTGCCAGCAGGAGAGGGAAAGTGAACACTGAAGCTTTCTTT
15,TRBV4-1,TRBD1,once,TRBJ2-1,CASSRGQVSYNEQFF,TGCGCCAGCAGCCGGGGACAGGTATCCTACAATGAGCAGTTCTTC
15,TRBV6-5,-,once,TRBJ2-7,CASSSRRGTQYEQYF,TGTGCCAGCAGTAGTCGTCGAGGGACGCAGTACGAGCAGTACTTC
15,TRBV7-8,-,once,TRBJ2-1,CASSLGSLAAGEQFF,TGTGCCAGCAGCCTCGGCTCACTGGCAGCAGGGGAGCAGTTCTTC
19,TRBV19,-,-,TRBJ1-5,CASSPRQARGGNSNQPQHF,TGTGCCAGTAGTCCAAGACAAGCCAGGGGAGGGAATAGCAATCAGCCCCAGCATTTT
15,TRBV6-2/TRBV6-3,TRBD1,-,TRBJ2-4,CASGHTGTGGTIQYF,TGTGCCAGCGGCCACACCGGGACAGGAGGAACCATTCAGTACTTC
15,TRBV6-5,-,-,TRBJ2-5,CASSYSQGRGETQYF,TGTGCCAGCAGTTACTCACAGGGGAGGGGAGAGACCCAGTACTTC
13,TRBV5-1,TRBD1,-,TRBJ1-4,CASNGQDNEKLFF,TGCGCCAGCAATGGACAGGATAATGAAAAACTGTTTTTT
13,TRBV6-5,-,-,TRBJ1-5,CASSYSRDQPQHF,TGTGCCAGCAGTTACAGTCGAGATCAGCCCCAGCATTTT
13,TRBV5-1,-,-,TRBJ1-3,CASSPGSGNTIYF,TGCGCCAGCAGCCCGGGATCTGGAAACACCATATATTTT
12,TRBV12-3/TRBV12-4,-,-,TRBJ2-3,CASTPSLGTQYF,TGTGCCAGCACCCCTTCTCTGGGTACGCAGTATTTT
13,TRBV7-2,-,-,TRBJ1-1,CASSRASATEAFF,TGTGCCAGCTCCAGGGCGTCCGCCACTGAAGCTTTCTTT
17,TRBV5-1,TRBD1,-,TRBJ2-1,CASSSITGTGAYNEQFF,TGCGCCAGCAGCTCCATCACCGGGACAGGGGCCTACAATGAGCAGTTCTTC
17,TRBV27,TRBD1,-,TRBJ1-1,CASSRTDRGPGDTEAFF,TGTGCCAGCAGTCGCACCGACAGGGGACCAGGGGACACTGAAGCTTTCTTT
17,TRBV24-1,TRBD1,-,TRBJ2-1,CATSDPGQGRGWNEQFF,TGTGCCACCAGTGACCCGGGACAGGGAAGGGGCTGGAATGAGCAGTTCTTC
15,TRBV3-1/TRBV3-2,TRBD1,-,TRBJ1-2,CASSHLKGGGDGYTF,TGTGCCAGCAGCCACCTCAAGGGAGGGGGCGATGGCTACACCTTC
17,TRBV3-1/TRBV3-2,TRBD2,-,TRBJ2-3,CASSQPIVAGNTDTQYF,TGTGCCAGCAGCCAGCCTATCGTAGCGGGGAACACAGATACGCAGTATTTT
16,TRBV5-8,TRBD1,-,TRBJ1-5,CASSQDRGSRNQPQHF,TGTGCCAGCAGCCAAGACAGGGGTTCGCGAAATCAGCCCCAGCATTTT
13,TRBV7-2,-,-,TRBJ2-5,CASSSHIQETQYF,TGTGCCAGCAGCTCTCACATCCAAGAGACCCAGTACTTC
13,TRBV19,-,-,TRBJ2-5,CASSPGPSSTQYF,TGTGCCAGTAGCCCGGGCCCGTCTAGTACCCAGTACTTC
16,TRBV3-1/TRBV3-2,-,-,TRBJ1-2,CASSQGGRTINYGYTF,TGTGCCAGCAGCCAAGGGGGCAGAACCATAAACTATGGCTACACCTTC
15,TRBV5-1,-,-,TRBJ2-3,CASKSDPGGADTQYF,TGCGCCAGCAAATCGGACCCCGGAGGGGCAGATACGCAGTATTTT
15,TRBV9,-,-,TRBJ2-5,CASSVGGQAQETQYF,TGTGCCAGCAGCGTAGGGGGGCAGGCCCAAGAGACCCAGTACTTC
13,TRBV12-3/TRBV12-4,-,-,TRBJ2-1,CASSFTSYNEQFF,TGTGCCAGCAGTTTTACCAGCTACAATGAGCAGTTCTTC
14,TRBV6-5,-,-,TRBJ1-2,CASSSSAGRYGYTF,TGTGCCAGCAGTTCCAGTGCAGGCCGCTATGGCTACACCTTC